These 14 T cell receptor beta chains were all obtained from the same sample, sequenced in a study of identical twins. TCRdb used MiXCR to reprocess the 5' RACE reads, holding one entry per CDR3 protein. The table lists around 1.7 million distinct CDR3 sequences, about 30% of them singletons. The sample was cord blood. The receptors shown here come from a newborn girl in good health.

In DNA, the CDR3 is TGCAGTGCTACAAAGGCTAGCGGGTGGTCCTACGAGCAGTACTTC. It encodes CSATKASGWSYEQYF. The chain combines TRBV20-1 with TRBJ2-7; 8 nucleotides align to TRBD2. In germline, CDR1 is DFQATT, CDR2 SNEGSKA (reference sequence). The V and J ends lost 4 bases and 1 base, in that order; junction bases with no gene match: 9. The CDR3 covers 15 residues.

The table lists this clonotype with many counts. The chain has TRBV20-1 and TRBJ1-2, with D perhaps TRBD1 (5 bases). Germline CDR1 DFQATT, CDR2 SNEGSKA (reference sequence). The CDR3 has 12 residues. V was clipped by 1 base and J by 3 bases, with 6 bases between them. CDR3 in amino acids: CSARGGHYGYTF. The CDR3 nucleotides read TGCAGTGCTAGAGGGGGACACTATGGCTACACCTTC.

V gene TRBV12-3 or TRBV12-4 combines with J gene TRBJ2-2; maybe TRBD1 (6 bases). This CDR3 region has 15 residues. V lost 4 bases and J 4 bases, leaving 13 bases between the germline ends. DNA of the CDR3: TGTGCCAGCAGTTCTAACAGGGTGGGCACCGGGGAGCTGTTTTTT. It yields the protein CASSSNRVGTGELFF.

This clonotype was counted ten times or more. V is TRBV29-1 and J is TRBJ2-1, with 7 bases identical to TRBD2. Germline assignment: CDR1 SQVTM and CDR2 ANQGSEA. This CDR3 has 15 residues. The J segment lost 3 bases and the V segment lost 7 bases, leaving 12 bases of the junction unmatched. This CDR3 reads CSAGGPSGNYNEQFF. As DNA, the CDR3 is TGCAGCGCCGGAGGGCCTAGCGGAAACTACAATGAGCAGTTCTTC.

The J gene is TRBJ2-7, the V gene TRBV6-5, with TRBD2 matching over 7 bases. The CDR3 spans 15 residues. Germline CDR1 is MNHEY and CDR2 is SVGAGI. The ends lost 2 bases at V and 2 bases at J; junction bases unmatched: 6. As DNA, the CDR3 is TGTGCCAGCAGTTACGGCGGGAGACCAACCTACGAGCAGTACTTC. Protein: CASSYGGRPTYEQYF.

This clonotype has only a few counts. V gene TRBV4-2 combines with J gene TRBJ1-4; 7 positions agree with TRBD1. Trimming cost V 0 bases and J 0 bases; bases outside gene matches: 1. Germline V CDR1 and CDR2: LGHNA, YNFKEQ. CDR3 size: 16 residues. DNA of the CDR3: TGTGCCAGCAGCCAAGATACAGGGGCAACTAATGAAAAACTGTTTTTT. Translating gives CASSQDTGATNEKLFF.

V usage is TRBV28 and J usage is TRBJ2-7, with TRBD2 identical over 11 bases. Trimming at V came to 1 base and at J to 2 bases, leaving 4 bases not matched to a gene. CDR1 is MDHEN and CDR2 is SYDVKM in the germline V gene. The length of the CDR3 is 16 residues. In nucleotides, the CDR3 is TGTGCCAGCAGTTTATTGACTAGCGGGAACACCTACGAGCAGTACTTC. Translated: CASSLLTSGNTYEQYF.

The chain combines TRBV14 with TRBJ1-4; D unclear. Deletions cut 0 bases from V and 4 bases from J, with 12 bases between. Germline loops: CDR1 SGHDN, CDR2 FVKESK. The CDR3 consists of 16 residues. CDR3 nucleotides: TGTGCCAGCAGCCAAGATGTGGGGAGATTTAATGAAAAACTGTTTTTT. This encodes CASSQDVGRFNEKLFF.

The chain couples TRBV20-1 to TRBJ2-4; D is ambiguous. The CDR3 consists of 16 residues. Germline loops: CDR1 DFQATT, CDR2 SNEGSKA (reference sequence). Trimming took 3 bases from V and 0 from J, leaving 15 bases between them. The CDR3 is CSASSTPATAKNIQYF. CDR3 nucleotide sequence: TGCAGTGCTAGTAGTACGCCAGCTACAGCCAAAAACATTCAGTACTTC.

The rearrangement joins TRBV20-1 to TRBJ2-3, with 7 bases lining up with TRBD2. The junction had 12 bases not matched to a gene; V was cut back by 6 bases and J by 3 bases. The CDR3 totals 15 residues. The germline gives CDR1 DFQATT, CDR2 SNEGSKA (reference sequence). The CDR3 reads CSANSLDGGTDTQYF. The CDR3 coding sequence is TGCAGTGCAAACTCATTGGACGGGGGGACAGATACGCAGTATTTT.

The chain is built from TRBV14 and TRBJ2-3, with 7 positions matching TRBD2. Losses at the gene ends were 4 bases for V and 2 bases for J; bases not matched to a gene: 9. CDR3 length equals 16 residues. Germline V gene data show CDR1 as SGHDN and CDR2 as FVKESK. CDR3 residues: CASSPLAAPNTDTQYF. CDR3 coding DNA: TGTGCCAGCAGCCCCCTAGCGGCCCCTAACACAGATACGCAGTATTTT.

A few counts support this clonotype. The CDR3: CASSFAGTSGSVIQYF. CDR3 DNA: TGTGCCAGCAGCTTCGCCGGGACTAGCGGATCGGTCATTCAGTACTTC. The chain employs TRBV7-2 and TRBJ2-4; TRBD2 aligns across 11 bases. From germline, CDR1 is SGHTA and CDR2 FQGNSA. This CDR3 contains 16 residues. The junction had 10 bases not matched to a gene; V was cut back by 3 bases and J by 9 bases.

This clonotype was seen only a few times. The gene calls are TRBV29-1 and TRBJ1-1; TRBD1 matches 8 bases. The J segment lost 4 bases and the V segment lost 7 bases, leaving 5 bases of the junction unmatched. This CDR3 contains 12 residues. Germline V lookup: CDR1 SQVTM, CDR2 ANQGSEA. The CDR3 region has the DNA TGCAGCGCCCAAGGACAGGGCACTGAAGCTTTCTTT. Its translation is CSAQGQGTEAFF.

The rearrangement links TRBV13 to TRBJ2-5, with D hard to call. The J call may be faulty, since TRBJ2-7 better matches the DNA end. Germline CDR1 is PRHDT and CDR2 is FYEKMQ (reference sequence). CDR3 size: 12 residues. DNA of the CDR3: TGTGCCAGCAGCCTCCGCTGGGACGAGCAGTACTTC. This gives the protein CASSLRWDEQYF.